This record concerns one T cell receptor (beta chain) sequence. Its target antigen remains unknown. No base-level quality is on record; no much larger clone is a single base apart. What this sample's time point label stands for: baseline before first vaccination. Vaccinee samples were obtained from the UK trials COV001 and COV002, which included a single-blind randomized controlled phase 2/3 trial of AZD1222 (ChAdOx1 nCoV-19) in healthy adults. For TCRbeta chain sequencing, PBMC samples from trial participants were taken at day 0 and at day 28 after the second dose. The record originates from a study of T cell responses to AZD1222 COVID-19 vaccine listed by TCRdb under 2021. Background for the entire study: Because spike-specific TCR depth and breadth did not differ between the two schedules, AZD1222 recipients who got a second dose at roughly 4 weeks were pooled with those who got a second dose at roughly 12 weeks. TCR sequencing was performed for some 250 trial participants, of whom around 200 were given two doses of AZD1222 and about 25 were given two doses of MenACWY control vaccine. Enrollment into the trials was organized by age into subgroups of 18-55, 56-69 and 70-plus years, and those subgroups contained approximately 160, 26 and 62 TCR-sequenced participants, respectively. General conclusions and limits of the study: Participants were mostly white British, with more females than males. The authors suggested clonal diversity may have been underestimated. Reportedly, almost half of the unique spike-specific TCRs recognized epitopes lying outside the regions that are mutated in the B.1.351 and B.1.1.7 variants. The 56-69-year group was small, and its depth increase did not reach significance, likely because of low power. After two AZD1222 doses, both the breadth and the depth of spike-specific TCRs were significantly higher than at day 0 and than in MenACWY recipients. Conclusions about previously exposed vaccinees were limited because only six AZD1222 recipients were SARS-CoV-2 seropositive at baseline. No day 14 peak-response samples were available, so repertoires were characterized only after the peak T cell response. Vaccine-associated CD4 TCRs spanned the whole spike protein, with dominant responses in regions 160-218 and 743-854.

Taken from the germline V gene (reference sequence), the CDR1 and CDR2 loops are LGHDT and YNNKEL. At the junction V is shortened by 3 bases and J by 4 bases, with 6 bases in between. From the cysteine through the phenylalanine, the CDR3 covers 12 amino acids. The entry retains the CDR3 DNA only, 36 bases that are in frame from base 1. The CDR3 regions of human TCRbeta chains were analyzed by immunosequencing. The study's processing was this. TCRs in the repertoires were matched against a reference library of SARS-CoV-2-specific TCRs that had been generated with the MIRA antigen-specificity platform. Breadth was defined as the fraction of unique TCRs that were SARS-CoV-2-associated. Depth was defined as the fraction of total T cells that were SARS-CoV-2-associated. Using the MIRA data, each spike-specific TCR was assigned both to the spike region to which the TCR was reactive and to a CD4 or CD8 class. Log10-transformed breadth and depth values were compared by one-way ANOVA with Sidak's multiple comparisons tests. Here the immuneACCESS table is served through TCRdb, limited to in-frame sequences with V and J called. Missing clones are a known gap in these copies; in checked studies unresolved V genes cover under half, and the rest lacks a known reason. D and trimming come from the DNA, and the V and J calls and clone size come from that table. Recorded for this sample are about 130,000 clones; 90% of them occurred a single time. About 7% of the sample lies in the top ten.

This chain is built from TRBV3-1 (or the pseudogene TRBV3-2) and TRBJ1-2, with no reliable assignment of the D segment. This specimen was peripheral blood, taken on day 0 of AZD1222 vaccination. The clonotype originates from an adult in good health. This receptor carries the CDR3 CASSQGVYGYTF. The nucleotide sequence is TGTGCCAGCAGCCAGGGTGTCTATGGCTACACCTTC.